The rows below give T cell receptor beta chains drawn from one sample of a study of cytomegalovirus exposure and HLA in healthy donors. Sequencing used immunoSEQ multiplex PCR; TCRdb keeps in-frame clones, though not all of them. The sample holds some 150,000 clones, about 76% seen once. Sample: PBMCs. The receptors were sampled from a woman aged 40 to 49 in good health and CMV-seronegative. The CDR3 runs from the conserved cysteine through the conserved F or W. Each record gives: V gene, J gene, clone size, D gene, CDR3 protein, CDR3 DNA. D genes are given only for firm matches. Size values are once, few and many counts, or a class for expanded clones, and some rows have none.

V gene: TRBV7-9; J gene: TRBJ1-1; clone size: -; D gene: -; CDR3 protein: CASSAGGSTEAFF; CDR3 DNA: TGTGCCAGCAGCGCAGGAGGTAGCACTGAAGCTTTCTTT
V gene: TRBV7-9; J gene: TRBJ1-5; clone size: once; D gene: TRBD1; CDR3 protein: CASSLTGGGLNQPQHF; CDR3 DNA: TGTGCCAGCAGCTTAACTGGAGGGGGCCTCAATCAGCCCCAGCATTTT
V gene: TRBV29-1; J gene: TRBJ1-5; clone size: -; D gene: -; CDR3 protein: CSVATGIGDQPQHF; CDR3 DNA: TGCAGCGTTGCCACCGGGATCGGGGATCAGCCCCAGCATTTT
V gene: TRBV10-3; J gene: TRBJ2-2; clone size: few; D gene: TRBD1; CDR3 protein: CAISESGTGRTGELFF; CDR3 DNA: TGTGCCATCAGTGAGTCGGGGACAGGGAGAACCGGGGAGCTGTTTTTT
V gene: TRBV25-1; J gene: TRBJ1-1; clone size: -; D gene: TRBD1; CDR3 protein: CASRGGRGRLNTEAFF; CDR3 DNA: TGTGCCAGCAGGGGTGGCAGGGGGCGCTTGAACACTGAAGCTTTCTTT
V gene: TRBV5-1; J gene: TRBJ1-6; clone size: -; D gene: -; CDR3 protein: CASSPAGVPLHF; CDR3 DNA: TGCGCCAGCAGCCCCGCTGGAGTTCCCCTCCACTTT
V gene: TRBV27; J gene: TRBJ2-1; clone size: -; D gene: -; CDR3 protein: CASSLAGASYNEQFF; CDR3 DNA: TGTGCCAGCAGTTTAGCAGGGGCGTCCTACAATGAGCAGTTCTTC
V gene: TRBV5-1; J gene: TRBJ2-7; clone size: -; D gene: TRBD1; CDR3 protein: CASSSGTAWHEQYF; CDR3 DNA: TGCGCCAGCAGCTCCGGGACAGCCTGGCACGAGCAGTACTTC
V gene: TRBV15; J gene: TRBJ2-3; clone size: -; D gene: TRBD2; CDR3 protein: CATSRGGGLTDTQYF; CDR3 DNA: TGTGCCACCAGCAGAGGCGGGGGTCTAACAGATACGCAGTATTTT
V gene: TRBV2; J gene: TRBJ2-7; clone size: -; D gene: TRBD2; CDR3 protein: CASREPGLAYEQYF; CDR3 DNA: TGTGCCAGCAGAGAACCGGGACTAGCCTACGAGCAGTACTTC
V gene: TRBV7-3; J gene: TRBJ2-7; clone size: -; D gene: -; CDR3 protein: CASSLTGGTYEQYF; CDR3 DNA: TGTGCCAGCAGCTTAACCGGGGGAACCTACGAGCAGTACTTC
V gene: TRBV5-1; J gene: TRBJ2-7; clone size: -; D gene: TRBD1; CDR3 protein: CASSGGQGDYSYEQYF; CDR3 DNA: TGCGCCAGCAGCGGGGGACAGGGGGACTATTCCTACGAGCAGTACTTC
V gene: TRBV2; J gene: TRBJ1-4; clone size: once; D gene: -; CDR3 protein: CASSEQGRGLLNEKLFF; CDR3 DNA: TGTGCCAGCAGTGAACAGGGGAGAGGGCTCCTCAATGAAAAACTGTTTTTT
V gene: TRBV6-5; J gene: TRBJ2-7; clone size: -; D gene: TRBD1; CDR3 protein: CASSEGTGSYEQYF; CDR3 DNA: TGTGCCAGCAGCGAAGGGACAGGTTCCTACGAGCAGTACTTC
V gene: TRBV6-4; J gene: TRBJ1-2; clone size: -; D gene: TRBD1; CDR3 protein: CASSEAGTGNGYTF; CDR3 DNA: TGTGCCAGCAGTGAGGCCGGGACAGGGAATGGCTACACCTTC
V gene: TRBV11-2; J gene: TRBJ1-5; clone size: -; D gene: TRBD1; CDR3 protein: CASSFGQGNQPQHF; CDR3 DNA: TGTGCCAGCAGCTTCGGACAGGGCAATCAGCCCCAGCATTTT
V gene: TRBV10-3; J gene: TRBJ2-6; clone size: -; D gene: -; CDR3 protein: CAISEGEAASSGADVLTF; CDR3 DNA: TGTGCCATCAGTGAGGGGGAAGCCGCGAGCTCTGGGGCCGACGTCCTGACTTTC
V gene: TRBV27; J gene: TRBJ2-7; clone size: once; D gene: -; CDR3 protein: CASSISGAVTPYF; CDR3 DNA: TGTGCCAGCAGCATCTCAGGGGCTGTAACCCCGTACTTC
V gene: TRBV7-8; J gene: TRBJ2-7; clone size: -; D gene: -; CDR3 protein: CASSYSRAEQYF; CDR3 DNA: TGTGCCAGCAGTTACTCGCGGGCCGAGCAGTACTTC
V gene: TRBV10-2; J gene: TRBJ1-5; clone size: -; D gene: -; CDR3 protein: CASRQGTGNQPQHF; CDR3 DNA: TGCGCCAGCAGACAGGGAACGGGCAATCAGCCCCAGCATTTT
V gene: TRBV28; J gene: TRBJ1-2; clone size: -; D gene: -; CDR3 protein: CASSPSGYGYTF; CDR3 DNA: TGTGCCAGCAGCCCCAGCGGCTATGGCTACACCTTC
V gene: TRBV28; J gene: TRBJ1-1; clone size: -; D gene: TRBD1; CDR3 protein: CASSQRTGTGRTEAFF; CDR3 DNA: TGTGCCAGCAGTCAGAGGACCGGGACAGGGAGGACTGAAGCTTTCTTT
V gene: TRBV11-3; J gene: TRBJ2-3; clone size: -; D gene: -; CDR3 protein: CASSLESSSDTQYF; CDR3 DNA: TGTGCCAGCAGCTTAGAATCCAGTTCAGATACGCAGTATTTT
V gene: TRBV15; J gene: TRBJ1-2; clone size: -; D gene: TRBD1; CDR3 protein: CATSREGQGGNYGYTF; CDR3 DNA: TGTGCCACCAGCAGAGAAGGACAGGGAGGAAACTATGGCTACACCTTC
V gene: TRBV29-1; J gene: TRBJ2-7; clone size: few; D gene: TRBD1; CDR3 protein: CSGTGVSSYEQYF; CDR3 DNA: TGCAGCGGGACAGGGGTAAGCTCCTACGAGCAGTACTTC
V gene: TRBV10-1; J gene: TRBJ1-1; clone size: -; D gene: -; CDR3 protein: CASSGQQRNTEAFF; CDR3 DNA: TGCGCCAGCAGTGGACAACAGAGAAACACTGAAGCTTTCTTT
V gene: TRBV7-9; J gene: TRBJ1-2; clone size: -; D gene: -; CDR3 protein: CASTPVVTVRGYGYTF; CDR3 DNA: TGTGCCAGCACCCCCGTTGTGACGGTGCGGGGCTATGGCTACACCTTC
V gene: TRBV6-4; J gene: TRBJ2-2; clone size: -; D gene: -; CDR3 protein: CASSEGATTGELFF; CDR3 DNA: TGTGCCAGCAGTGAAGGGGCCACCACCGGGGAGCTGTTTTTT
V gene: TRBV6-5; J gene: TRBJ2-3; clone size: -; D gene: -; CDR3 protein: CASILESTDTQYF; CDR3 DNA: TGTGCCAGCATTCTAGAGAGCACAGATACGCAGTATTTT
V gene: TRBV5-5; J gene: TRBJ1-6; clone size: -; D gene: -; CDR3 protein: CASSWGPGSYNSPLHF; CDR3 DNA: TGTGCCAGCAGCTGGGGGCCAGGCTCTTATAATTCACCCCTCCACTTT
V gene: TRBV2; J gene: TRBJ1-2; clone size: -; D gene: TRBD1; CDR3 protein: CASRAGQGFGYTF; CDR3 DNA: TGTGCCAGCAGAGCGGGACAGGGCTTTGGCTACACCTTC
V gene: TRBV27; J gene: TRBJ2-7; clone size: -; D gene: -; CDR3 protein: CASSLDSSYEQYF; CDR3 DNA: TGTGCCAGCAGTTTGGACAGCTCCTACGAGCAGTACTTC
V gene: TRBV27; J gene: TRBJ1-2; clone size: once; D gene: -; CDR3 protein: CASRLQATGNYGYTF; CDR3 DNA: TGTGCCAGCAGACTCCAAGCGACGGGAAACTATGGCTACACCTTC
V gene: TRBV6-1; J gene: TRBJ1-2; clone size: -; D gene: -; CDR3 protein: CASSGQTGSGGYTF; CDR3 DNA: TGTGCCAGCAGTGGCCAAACCGGGAGTGGTGGCTACACCTTC
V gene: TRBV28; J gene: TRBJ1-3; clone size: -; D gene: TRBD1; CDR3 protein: CASSPDRWSGNTIYF; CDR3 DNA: TGTGCCAGCAGCCCGGACAGGTGGAGTGGAAACACCATATATTTT
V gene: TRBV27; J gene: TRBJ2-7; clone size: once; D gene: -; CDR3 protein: CASSFKTVGSYEQYF; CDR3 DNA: TGTGCCAGCAGTTTTAAGACAGTTGGCTCCTACGAGCAGTACTTC
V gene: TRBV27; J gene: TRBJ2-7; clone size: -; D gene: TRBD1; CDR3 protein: CASSQGQGTEQYF; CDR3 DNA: TGTGCCAGCAGTCAGGGACAGGGAACCGAGCAGTACTTC
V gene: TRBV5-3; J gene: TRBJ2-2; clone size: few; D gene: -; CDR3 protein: CARNDRSRNTGELFF; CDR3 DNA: TGTGCCAGGAACGACAGGTCTCGAAACACCGGGGAGCTGTTTTTT
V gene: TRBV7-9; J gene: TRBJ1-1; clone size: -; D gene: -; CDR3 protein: CASSPPWTVLPGTEAFF; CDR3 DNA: TGTGCCAGCAGCCCACCGTGGACAGTTTTACCCGGCACTGAAGCTTTCTTT
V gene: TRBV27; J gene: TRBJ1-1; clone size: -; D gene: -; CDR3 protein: CASSLSIGGRSEAFF; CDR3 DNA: TGTGCCAGCAGTTTATCGATCGGGGGTCGGTCTGAAGCTTTCTTT
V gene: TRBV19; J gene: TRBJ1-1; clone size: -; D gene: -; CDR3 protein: CASSIPTMNTEAFF; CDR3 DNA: TGTGCCAGTAGTATCCCTACTATGAACACTGAAGCTTTCTTT
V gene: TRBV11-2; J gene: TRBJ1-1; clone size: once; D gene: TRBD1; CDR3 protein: CASSLDRDREGSAFF; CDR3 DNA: TGTGCCAGCAGCTTAGATCGGGACAGGGAAGGCTCGGCTTTCTTT
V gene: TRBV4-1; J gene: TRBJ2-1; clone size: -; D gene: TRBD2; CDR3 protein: CASSQESGLASHEQFF; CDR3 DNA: TGCGCCAGCAGCCAAGAATCGGGACTAGCAAGCCATGAGCAGTTCTTC
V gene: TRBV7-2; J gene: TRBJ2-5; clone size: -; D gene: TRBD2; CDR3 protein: CASSLREGETQYF; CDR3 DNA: TGTGCCAGCAGCCTACGGGAGGGGGAGACCCAGTACTTC
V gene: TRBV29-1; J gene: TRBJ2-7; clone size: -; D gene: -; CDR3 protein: CSVETGTSDSYEQYF; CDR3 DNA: TGCAGCGTTGAAACAGGGACCTCCGACTCCTACGAGCAGTACTTC